This passage covers 11 T cell receptor beta chains from one sample sequenced in a study of identical twins. TCRdb ran MiXCR on the 5' RACE reads and lists one entry per CDR3 protein. The sample lists 400,000 to 550,000 distinct CDR3 sequences; around 20% were seen once. These data also formed part of another study, on T cells expressing NK-cell markers.

Sequencing input: CD4+ T cells sorted from blood. The receptors stem from a woman under 30 in good health.

There are a few counts of this clonotype. The chain combines TRBV18 with TRBJ2-5; 11 nucleotides agree with TRBD2. The CDR3 sequence is 15 residues long. Germline V gives CDR1 KGHSH, CDR2 LQKENI. The junction had 6 bases not matched to a gene; V was cut back by 0 bases and J by 9 bases. This CDR3 reads CASSPPGTSGGAQYF. CDR3 nucleotide sequence: TGTGCCAGCTCACCACCCGGGACTAGCGGTGGGGCCCAGTACTTC.

The sample holds a few counts of this clonotype. The chain carries TRBV20-1 and TRBJ2-1; D tentatively reads TRBD1 or TRBD2 (5 bases each). CDR1 DFQATT and CDR2 SNEGSKA come from the germline V gene (reference sequence). Trimming took off 5 bases at V and 2 bases at J, with 7 bases between the two ends. The CDR3 extends over 12 amino acids. This chain's CDR3 is CSAGGAYNEQFF. Here the CDR3 DNA reads TGCAGTGCTGGGGGAGCCTACAATGAGCAGTTCTTC.

The table lists this clonotype with many counts. The V and J genes are TRBV20-1 and TRBJ2-7, with 7 nucleotides matching TRBD2. J lost 2 bases, V lost 0 bases, and 1 base had no gene match. Looked up from germline, CDR1 is DFQATT and CDR2 is SNEGSKA (reference sequence). The CDR3 has 13 residues. The CDR3, as DNA: TGCAGTGCTAGAGATCGGGGGGCCTACGAGCAGTACTTC. Its protein product is CSARDRGAYEQYF.

This clonotype was counted a few times. The CDR3, as DNA: TGCGCCAGCAGTGAGTCGAAAGGCGGGGGCGCCTACAATGAGCAGTTCTTC. Protein: CASSESKGGGAYNEQFF. This chain joins TRBV10-1 and TRBJ2-1, with D tentatively TRBD2 (7 bases). This CDR3 comprises 17 residues. V lost 0 bases and J 2 bases, leaving 14 bases between the germline ends. CDR1 and CDR2 (germline): WNHNN, SYGVQD (reference sequence).

The chain carries TRBV20-1 and TRBJ2-2, with 8 bases fitting TRBD1. Per germline, CDR1 DFQATT and CDR2 SNEGSKA (reference sequence). The CDR3 is made up of 14 amino acids. Trimming at V came to 3 bases and at J to 3 bases, leaving 3 bases not matched to a gene. CDR3 nucleotides: TGCAGTGCTAGGACAGGGGCACACACCGGGGAGCTGTTTTTT. Translating gives CSARTGAHTGELFF.

The CDR3 DNA is TGTGCCAGCAGCTCAACTAGCGGGAGTAAGAATACGCAGTATTTT. As protein: CASSSTSGSKNTQYF. V usage is TRBV5-4 and J usage is TRBJ2-3; 11 positions agree with TRBD2. The germline gives CDR1 SGHNT, CDR2 YYREEE (reference sequence). The CDR3 contains 15 residues. J was trimmed by 7 bases and V by 3 bases; bases with no gene match: 7.

A note on this clonotype: This is likely an artifact of a read error, given a far larger clone one base away. This sequence joins TRBV7-6 and TRBJ2-3; unclear D gene. The CDR3 length is 13 residues. Germline V gives CDR1 SGHVS, CDR2 FNYEAQ. CDR3: CASSPPSTDAQYF. CDR3 nucleotides: TGTGCGAGCAGCCCCCCGAGCACAGATGCGCAGTATTTT.

This sequence joins TRBV10-3 and TRBJ1-1, with D perhaps matching TRBD1 (5 bases). CDR1 is ENHRY and CDR2 is SYGVKD in the germline V gene. This CDR3 is built from 15 residues. V was trimmed by 5 bases and J by 0 bases, leaving 13 bases between them. Written as DNA, the CDR3 is TGTGCCATCAGTCGGGGGGGAAAATTGAACACTGAAGCTTTCTTT. The encoded protein is CAISRGGKLNTEAFF.

This chain uses TRBV5-1 with TRBJ2-7, with a weak D call TRBD1 (6 bases). From germline, CDR1 is SGHRS and CDR2 YFSETQ. V was clipped by 1 base and J by 4 bases, with 12 bases between them. CDR3 length: 14 residues. CDR3 in DNA: TGCGCCAGCAGCTTGATAAACAGGGATTACGAGCAGTACTTC. It translates to CASSLINRDYEQYF.

In regard to this clonotype: Compared with germline, one end of the junction differs, possibly owing to a read error. The V and J genes are TRBV5-6 and TRBJ2-5; 7 bases are a match to TRBD1. The CDR3 runs to 14 residues. Germline CDR1 and CDR2: SGHDT and YYEEEE. The CDR3 DNA reads as TGTGCCATCAGCCCCGGACAGGCGCAAGAGACCCAGTACTTC. Amino acid sequence: CAISPGQAQETQYF.

The V gene is TRBV7-6, the J gene TRBJ2-7; possibly TRBD2 for D (6 bases). Trimming took 1 base from V and 4 from J, leaving 17 bases between them. There are 16 residues in the CDR3. CDR1 and CDR2 (germline): SGHVS, FNYEAQ. The CDR3 here is CASSLEVSREKYEQYF. CDR3 nucleotide sequence: TGTGCCAGCAGCTTAGAGGTGTCACGGGAGAAGTACGAGCAGTACTTC. Together with reference TRBV7-6 and TRBJ2-7, the CDR3 gives the full variable domain: GAGVSQSPRYKVTKRGQDVALRCDPISGHVSLYWYRQALGQGPEFLTYFNYEAQQDKSGLPNDRFSAERPEGSISTLTIQRTEQRDSAMYRCASSLEVSREKYEQYFGPGTRLTVT.